These 21 T cell receptor beta chains share one sample of origin, sequenced in a study of T cell repertoires in cytomegalovirus infection. TCRdb reprocessed the reads via MiXCR and lists one record per CDR3 protein. The table shows some 900,000 distinct CDR3 sequences, with over 25% occurring only once. These receptors are not linked to any known antigen. Sample: cultured CD8+ T cells from PBMCs, taken from culture after CMV antigen stimulation. Every receptor here comes from a human donor in good health (CMV status not recorded). Some clones in this sample may be carry-over from other donors' samples.

This clonotype has a handful of counts. The rearrangement uses TRBV6-1 and TRBJ2-7; weak D call: TRBD1 (6 bases). The germline V and J ends were trimmed by 3 bases and 2 bases, with 8 bases remaining between them. Per the germline V gene, CDR1 is MNHNS and CDR2 is SASEGT. This CDR3 has 13 residues. CDR3 nucleotides: TGTGCCAGCAGTGACAGGGGAGCCTACGAGCAGTACGTC. It specifies CASSDRGAYEQYV.

This clonotype was picked up many times. The chain links TRBV7-2 to TRBJ1-6; 7 bases are a match to TRBD1. Germline CDR1 reads SGHTA; CDR2 reads FQGNSA. The CDR3 covers 16 residues. J gave up 7 bases and V 1 base, and 7 bases lay outside the gene matches. The CDR3 is CASSLGPAGGNSPLHF. CDR3 DNA: TGTGCCAGCAGCTTAGGTCCAGCAGGGGGGAATTCACCCCTCCACTTT.

This rearrangement joins TRBV12-3 or TRBV12-4 to TRBJ2-1; TRBD2 aligns across 12 bases. The length of the CDR3 is 19 residues. Germline trimming cut 4 bases from V and 1 base from J; bases unmatched to any gene: 11. For the CDR3, the DNA is TGTGCCAGCAGTTCGTCTAGCGGGGGGGGATGCATGTCCTACAATGAGCAGTTCTTC. Its protein product is CASSSSSGGGCMSYNEQFF.

There are many counts of this clonotype. The J gene is TRBJ2-5, the V gene TRBV7-6; D ambiguous. Germline V lookup: CDR1 SGHVS, CDR2 FNYEAQ. The V and J ends lost 3 bases and 0 bases respectively, with 2 bases between them. This CDR3 has 12 residues. CDR3 loop: CASSLNQETQYF. In DNA form, the CDR3 reads TGTGCCAGCAGCTTGAACCAAGAGACCCAGTACTTC.

The chain links TRBV6-6 to TRBJ2-7; possible D gene TRBD1, 5 bases. Trimming removed 4 bases from V and 5 bases from J, with 24 bases in between. This CDR3 region has 17 residues. The V gene's germline CDR1 is MNHNY and CDR2 SVGAGI (reference sequence). The CDR3 sequence: CASSFVPQGPRADEQYF. CDR3 nucleotide sequence: TGTGCCAGCAGTTTTGTCCCCCAGGGTCCCCGGGCGGACGAGCAGTACTTC.

This clonotype was detected a few times. The rearrangement links TRBV5-1 to TRBJ2-7; no reliable D call. This CDR3 has 16 residues. V shed 2 bases and J shed 3 bases, with 18 bases lying between them. Germline V gene lookup returns CDR1 SGHRS and CDR2 YFSETQ. The DNA for the CDR3 is TGCGCCAGCAGCTTTGAAGTGGATAAGGAAATCTACGAGCAGTACTTC. It is translated as CASSFEVDKEIYEQYF.

V is TRBV4-1 and J is TRBJ2-3; D call uncertain. This CDR3 is built from 12 residues. V was pared by 2 bases and J by 6 bases, with 6 bases between. Germline values: CDR1 MGHRA, CDR2 YSYEKL. Here the CDR3 reads CASSQSLDTQYF. For the CDR3, the DNA is TGCGCCAGCAGCCAATCCCTGGATACGCAGTATTTT.

V is TRBV20-1 and J is TRBJ2-7; 13 nucleotides line up with TRBD2. CDR3 length equals 19 residues. With 3 bases clipped from V and 5 bases from J, the junction kept 19 bases outside the gene matches. Germline V gives CDR1 DFQATT, CDR2 SNEGSKA (reference sequence). CDR3 sequence reads: CSASPKGTSGVHRYDEQYF. The DNA for the CDR3 is TGCAGTGCTAGCCCCAAAGGGACTAGCGGGGTTCATCGTTATGACGAGCAGTACTTC.

This clonotype was detected a few times. The gene calls are TRBV6-6 and TRBJ2-7, with 8 nucleotides matching TRBD1. Germline values: CDR1 MNHNY, CDR2 SVGAGI (reference sequence). The CDR3 consists of 15 residues. Unmatched junction bases numbered 15, after V lost 7 bases and J lost 7 bases. The CDR3 DNA reads TGTGCCAGCACCCAGGACAGGGTCTGGGGTAGTGAGCAGTACTTC. Its protein product is CASTQDRVWGSEQYF.

This clonotype is a singleton in its sample. The chain carries TRBV25-1 and TRBJ2-3; D gene ambiguous. This CDR3 contains 13 residues. Per germline, CDR1 MGHDK and CDR2 SYGVNS. V was shortened by 5 bases and J by 8 bases, with 14 bases between the two germline ends. The CDR3 is CASSQDWLVTQYF. In DNA, the CDR3 is TGTGCCAGCAGTCAAGACTGGCTCGTTACGCAGTATTTT.

The rearrangement uses TRBV12-3 or TRBV12-4 and TRBJ1-2; tentatively, D is TRBD1 (6 bases). The germline V and J ends were trimmed by 0 bases and 7 bases, with 12 bases remaining between them. The CDR3 extends over 14 amino acids. This CDR3 is CASSLAPRGSGYTF. The CDR3 DNA follows: TGTGCCAGCAGTTTAGCGCCCAGGGGCAGTGGCTACACCTTC.

The sample holds a few counts of this clonotype. This sequence joins TRBV29-1 and TRBJ2-1; the match to TRBD2 covers 9 bases. The CDR3 covers 16 residues. Unmatched junction bases numbered 8, after V lost 1 base and J lost 4 bases. CDR1 is SQVTM and CDR2 is ANQGSEA in the germline V gene. The CDR3 here is CSVEGLAGRIYNEQFF. The DNA for the CDR3 is TGCAGCGTTGAAGGCCTAGCGGGGCGGATTTACAATGAGCAGTTCTTC.

This clonotype was picked up a small number of times. V gene TRBV7-2 combines with J gene TRBJ2-1, with 7 bases fitting TRBD1. Germline CDR1 SGHTA, CDR2 FQGNSA. CDR3 size: 13 residues. V lost 5 bases to trimming and J lost 7 bases; unmatched junction nucleotides: 5. The CDR3 bases are TGTGCCAGCAGCCAGGACAGGCGAAATGAGCAGTTCTTC. Translating it yields CASSQDRRNEQFF.

The CDR3, as DNA: TGTGCCAGCAGCTTTAGTTATCCGGCAGTCAGCGAGCGTGGAAACACCATATATTTT. It is translated as CASSFSYPAVSERGNTIYF. V gene TRBV7-8 combines with J gene TRBJ1-3, with D unresolved. The ends were cut back, 3 bases at V and 3 bases at J, with 24 bases in the middle. The V gene's germline CDR1 is SGHVS and CDR2 FQNEAQ. The CDR3 sequence is 19 residues long.

This chain joins TRBV7-9 and TRBJ2-1; 15 bases match TRBD2. This CDR3 region has 20 residues. Trimming at V came to 5 bases and at J to 8 bases, leaving 19 bases not matched to a gene. Germline CDR1 and CDR2: SEHNR and FQNEAQ (reference sequence). DNA of the CDR3: TGTGCCAGCAGCCCGCCCCCCGGACTAGCGGGGGGGCCGAGTTTCCATGAGCAGTTCTTC. As protein: CASSPPPGLAGGPSFHEQFF.

This chain links TRBV7-9 with TRBJ2-5; 8 bases fit TRBD2. The J segment lost 5 bases and the V segment lost 4 bases, leaving 6 bases of the junction unmatched. The CDR3 has 14 residues. Per the germline V gene, CDR1 is SEHNR and CDR2 is FQNEAQ (reference sequence). The chain's CDR3 is CASSSAGTRETQYF. The CDR3 nucleotides are TGTGCCAGCAGCTCGGCCGGGACTAGGGAGACCCAGTACTTC.

The chain combines TRBV7-8 with TRBJ2-5; TRBD2 aligns across 7 bases. There are 13 residues in the CDR3. Germline lookup yields CDR1 SGHVS and CDR2 FQNEAQ. J was trimmed by 5 bases and V by 6 bases; bases with no gene match: 6. This CDR3 is CASSRLAGETQYF. The CDR3, as DNA: TGTGCCAGCAGTCGACTAGCTGGGGAGACCCAGTACTTC.

The genes are TRBV6-2 or TRBV6-3 and TRBJ2-7; TRBD1 might be the D (6 bases). Germline V lookup: CDR1 MNHEY, CDR2 SVGEGT. This CDR3 spans 14 amino acids. Trimming cost V 4 bases and J 2 bases, with 12 bases left between them. The CDR3 coding sequence is TGTGCCAGCAGTTCCCGGACAGATGCCTACGAGCAGTACGTC. This translates into CASSSRTDAYEQYV.

The genes are TRBV2 and TRBJ1-1, with D tentatively TRBD1 (5 bases). Trimming cost V 9 bases and J 1 base, with 12 bases left between them. From germline, CDR1 is SNHLY and CDR2 FYNNEI. The CDR3 has 13 residues. CDR3 sequence reads: CARGTDKNTEAFF. The CDR3 nucleotides are TGTGCCAGGGGGACGGACAAGAACACTGAAGCTTTCTTT.

This clonotype was seen a few times. The J gene is TRBJ2-1, the V gene TRBV6-2 or TRBV6-3; unclear D gene. V was shortened by 2 bases and J by 0 bases, with 8 bases between the two germline ends. The CDR3 runs 15 residues. CDR1 and CDR2 (germline): MNHEY, SVGEGT. The CDR3 spells CASSYALGSYNEQFF. In DNA form, the CDR3 reads TGTGCCAGCAGTTACGCGCTGGGCTCCTACAATGAGCAGTTCTTC.

A note on this clonotype: A read error may account for a junction end that differs from germline. V and J are TRBV28 and TRBJ1-2; the D is unclear. Looked up from germline, CDR1 is MDHEN and CDR2 is SYDVKM. The CDR3 runs to 14 residues. CDR3 DNA: TGTGCCAACAGTACGGACGGACCTAACTATGGCTACACCTTC. This encodes CANSTDGPNYGYTF.